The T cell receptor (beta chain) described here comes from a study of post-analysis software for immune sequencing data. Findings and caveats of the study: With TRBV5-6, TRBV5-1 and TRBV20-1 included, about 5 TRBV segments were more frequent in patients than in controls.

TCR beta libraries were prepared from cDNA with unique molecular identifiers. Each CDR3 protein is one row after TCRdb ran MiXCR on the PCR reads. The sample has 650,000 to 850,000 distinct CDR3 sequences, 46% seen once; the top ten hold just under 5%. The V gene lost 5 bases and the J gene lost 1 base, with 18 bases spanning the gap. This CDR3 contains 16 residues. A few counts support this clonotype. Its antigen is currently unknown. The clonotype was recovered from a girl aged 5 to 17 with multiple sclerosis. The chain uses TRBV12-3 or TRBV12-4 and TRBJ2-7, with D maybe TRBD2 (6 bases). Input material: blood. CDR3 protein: CASSPRLGPYSYEQYF. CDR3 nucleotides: TGTGCCAGCAGTCCTCGACTAGGCCCCTATTCCTACGAGCAGTACTTC.